Following are 10 T cell receptor beta chains from one sample sequenced in a study of cytomegalovirus exposure and HLA in healthy donors. PCR primers comprised 60 Vbeta and 13 Jbeta primers. TCRdb's table, derived via immunoSEQ multiplex PCR, lists solely in-frame clones and lacks some. The sample lists some 160,000 clones; 80% to 90% were seen once. Specimen: PBMCs. These receptors were taken from a man between 18 and 35 years old in good health and CMV-seronegative.

The V gene is TRBV28, the J gene TRBJ1-4, with D possibly TRBD1 on 6 matching bases. CDR1 is MDHEN, CDR2 SYDVKM, per germline. Trimming stripped 5 bases from V and 0 bases from J, with 13 bases between. CDR3 size: 16 residues. The CDR3 sequence: CASSPPRGSTNEKLFF. The CDR3 DNA follows: TGTGCCAGCAGTCCGCCCAGGGGCTCAACTAATGAAAAACTGTTTTTT.

V usage is TRBV2 and J usage is TRBJ2-7; possibly TRBD2 for D (5 bases). Germline V gives CDR1 SNHLY, CDR2 FYNNEI. The germline V and J ends were trimmed by 4 bases and 6 bases, with 16 bases remaining between them. The CDR3 has 14 residues. CDR3 sequence (DNA): TGTGCCAGCAGTGTGTCTAGCCCCTCGGTCGAGCAGTACTTC. Translation: CASSVSSPSVEQYF.

This clone was recorded only once. One end of the junction fails to match germline, which may point to a read error. The J gene is TRBJ2-2, the V gene TRBV27; D remains unclear. The CDR3 has 17 residues. The germline V gene has CDR1 MNHEY and CDR2 SMNVEV (reference sequence). CDR3 protein: CAGSLIPTLGNTGELFF. CDR3 DNA sequence: TGTGCCGGCAGTTTAATCCCTACTCTCGGGAACACCGGGGAGCTGTTTTTT.

V usage is TRBV19 and J usage is TRBJ1-4; 7 bases are a match to TRBD1. The length of the CDR3 is 14 residues. Trimming cost V 9 bases and J 5 bases; bases outside gene matches: 9. The germline gives CDR1 LNHDA, CDR2 SQIVND (reference sequence). The CDR3 bases are TGTGCCAGCATGACCGGGACAGCAAATGAAAAACTGTTTTTT. Translated, it gives CASMTGTANEKLFF.

The chain is built from TRBV11-2 and TRBJ2-7; the D is unclear. The CDR3 length is 12 residues. V was clipped by 5 bases and J by 3 bases, with 8 bases between them. Germline CDR1 and CDR2: SGHAT and FQNNGV. The CDR3 region has the DNA TGTGCCAGCAGCCCAGACAACTACGAGCAGTACTTC. It specifies CASSPDNYEQYF.

This clone was found once. The J gene is TRBJ1-1, the V gene TRBV2; D is ambiguous. V dropped 0 bases and J dropped 1 base, with 18 bases sitting between them. The CDR3 is 18 amino acids. Germline V gene lookup returns CDR1 SNHLY and CDR2 FYNNEI. CDR3 in DNA: TGTGCCAGCAGTGAAGCTCCTGGGTGGAGCGGAGAGAACACTGAAGCTTTCTTT. This sequence encodes CASSEAPGWSGENTEAFF.

The rearrangement uses TRBV5-1 and TRBJ2-5, with D tentatively TRBD1 (5 bases). With 3 bases removed from V and 1 base from J, the gap between germline ends came to 10 bases. Germline CDR1 reads SGHRS; CDR2 reads YFSETQ. The CDR3 spans 14 residues. CDR3 loop: CASSSMTVQETQYF. The CDR3 nucleotides are TGCGCCAGCAGCTCGATGACAGTCCAAGAGACCCAGTACTTC.

The genes are TRBV9 and TRBJ2-1; TRBD1 aligns across 7 bases. Trimming took 0 bases from V and 5 from J; bases not matched to a gene: 8. Germline V gene lookup returns CDR1 SGDLS and CDR2 YYNGEE. The CDR3 covers 16 residues. The CDR3 here is CASSVVGTELNNEQFF. Here the CDR3 DNA reads TGTGCCAGCAGCGTAGTGGGGACAGAACTCAACAATGAGCAGTTCTTC.

The J gene is TRBJ2-5, the V gene TRBV6-6; 9 nucleotides match TRBD1. Germline loops: CDR1 MNHNY, CDR2 SVGAGI (reference sequence). Trimming at V came to 6 bases and at J to 1 base, leaving 9 bases not matched to a gene. The CDR3 is made up of 16 amino acids. The CDR3 sequence: CASSPTGGGAQETQYF. CDR3 coding DNA: TGTGCCAGCAGCCCAACAGGGGGCGGTGCCCAAGAGACCCAGTACTTC.

Here the CDR3 reads CASGSGIDTQYF. The CDR3, as DNA: TGTGCCAGTGGGTCGGGGATAGATACGCAGTATTTT. The V and J genes are TRBV28 and TRBJ2-3, with TRBD2 as a possible D gene (5 bases). Between the trimmed V and J ends, which lost 9 bases and 5 bases, there was a span of 12 bases. This CDR3 comprises 12 residues. Germline CDR1 and CDR2: MDHEN and SYDVKM.